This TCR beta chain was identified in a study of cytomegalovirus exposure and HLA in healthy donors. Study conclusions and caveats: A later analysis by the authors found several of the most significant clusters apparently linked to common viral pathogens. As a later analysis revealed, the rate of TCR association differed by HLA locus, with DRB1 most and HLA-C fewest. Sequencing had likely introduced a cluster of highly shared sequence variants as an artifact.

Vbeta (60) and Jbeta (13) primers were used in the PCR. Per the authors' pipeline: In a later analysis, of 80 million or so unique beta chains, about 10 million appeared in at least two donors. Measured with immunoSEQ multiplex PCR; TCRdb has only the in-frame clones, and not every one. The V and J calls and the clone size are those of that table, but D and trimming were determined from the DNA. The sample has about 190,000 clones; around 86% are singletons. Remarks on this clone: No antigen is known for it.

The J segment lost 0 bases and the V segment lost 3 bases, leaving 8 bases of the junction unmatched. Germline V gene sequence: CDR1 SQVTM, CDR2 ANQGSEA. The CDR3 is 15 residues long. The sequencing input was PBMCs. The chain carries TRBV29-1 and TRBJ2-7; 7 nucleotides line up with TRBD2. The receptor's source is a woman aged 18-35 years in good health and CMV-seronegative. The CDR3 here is CSVEGGEGFSYEQYF. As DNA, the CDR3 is TGCAGCGTTGAGGGGGGGGAGGGATTCTCCTACGAGCAGTACTTC.